One and the same sample provided the 17 T cell receptor beta chains below, sequenced in a study of a mutant IDH1 vaccine in newly diagnosed glioma. TCRdb's copy holds only in-frame clones and misses some; the assay was immunoSEQ multiplex PCR. The sample contains 30,000 to 35,000 clones, approximately 89% of which appear only once. No cognate antigen is known for these TCRs. Time point described: week 47, end of study. Every vaccination contained 300 ug of the mutant IDH1 20-mer peptide and was paired with topical imiquimod. The source was PBMCs, collected from a glioma patient whose treatment included an IDH1 peptide vaccine. The receptors shown here come from a man aged 35-49 years with glioma.

The chain recombines TRBV2 with TRBJ2-1, with 9 bases that match TRBD2. Germline trimming cut 7 bases from V and 4 bases from J; bases unmatched to any gene: 5. Germline V gene data show CDR1 as SNHLY and CDR2 as FYNNEI. This CDR3 has 14 amino acids. The CDR3 DNA follows: TGTGCCAGCACCTCCAGCGGGGGGTACAATGAGCAGTTCTTC. The encoded protein is CASTSSGGYNEQFF.

V usage is TRBV5-4 and J usage is TRBJ1-2; 7 nucleotides agree with TRBD1. The J segment lost 5 bases and the V segment lost 2 bases, leaving 3 bases of the junction unmatched. The V gene's germline CDR1 is SGHNT and CDR2 YYREEE (reference sequence). The CDR3 is made up of 13 amino acids. CDR3 residues: CASSFGQEYGYTF. In DNA form, the CDR3 reads TGTGCCAGCAGCTTTGGACAGGAATATGGCTACACCTTC. Filled out from reference TRBV5-4 and TRBJ1-2, the complete variable domain reads ETGVTQSPTHLIKTRGQQVTLRCSSQSGHNTVSWYQQALGQGPQFIFQYYREEENGRGNFPPRFSGLQFPNYSSELNVNALELDDSALYLCASSFGQEYGYTFGSGTRLTVV.

In this sample, this clone turned up a few times. The CDR3 DNA sequence: TGTGCCAGCAGCTTCGTCGGCGGGGAGGGACAAGAGACCCAGTACTTC. Translation: CASSFVGGEGQETQYF. The chain carries TRBV5-6 and TRBJ2-5; 7 bases match TRBD2. The CDR3 is 16 amino acids. Germline loops: CDR1 SGHDT, CDR2 YYEEEE. V lost 2 bases and J lost 2; bases outside the gene matches: 9. Full variable domain (rest looked up from reference TRBV5-6 and TRBJ2-5): DAGVTQSPTHLIKTRGQQVTLRCSPKSGHDTVSWYQQALGQGPQFIFQYYEEEERQRGNFPDRFSGHQFPNYSSELNVNALLLGDSALYLCASSFVGGEGQETQYFGPGTRLLVL.

The genes are TRBV2 and TRBJ1-5; D ambiguous. CDR1 and CDR2 (germline): SNHLY, FYNNEI. The CDR3 contains 13 residues. V was shortened by 5 bases and J by 8 bases, with 13 bases between the two germline ends. This CDR3 is CASSTPDGKPQHF. The CDR3 nucleotides read TGTGCCAGCAGTACCCCGGACGGCAAGCCCCAGCATTTT.

V gene TRBV15 combines with J gene TRBJ2-1, with D possibly being TRBD2 (5 bases). This CDR3 contains 21 residues. Germline V lookup: CDR1 LNHNV, CDR2 YYDKDF (reference sequence). V shed 0 bases and J shed 5 bases, with 29 bases lying between them. CDR3 DNA: TGTGCCACCAGCAGAGACGGTGGAAGACTTCGGGATCTGGTAGGAGACAATGAGCAGTTCTTC. This translates into CATSRDGGRLRDLVGDNEQFF.

The chain joins TRBV19 to TRBJ1-1; TRBD1 matches at 10 bases. V trimming: 3 bases; J trimming: 5 bases; junction bases outside the gene matches: 12. There are 17 residues in the CDR3. Looked up from germline, CDR1 is LNHDA and CDR2 is SQIVND (reference sequence). The CDR3 here is CASSMGRRDRGDTEAFF. The CDR3 DNA reads as TGTGCCAGTAGTATGGGGCGTCGGGACAGGGGAGATACTGAAGCTTTCTTT.

V usage is TRBV14 and J usage is TRBJ1-2; D is undetermined. The germline CDR1 and CDR2 sequences are SGHDN and FVKESK. V was trimmed by 4 bases and J by 12 bases, leaving 21 bases between them. This CDR3 region has 14 residues. The CDR3 region is CASSPLGLPQRDTF. In DNA, the CDR3 is TGTGCCAGCAGCCCCCTCGGGCTCCCCCAGAGAGACACCTTC.

The gene calls are TRBV5-4 and TRBJ2-7; no clear D. Trimming took off 5 bases at V and 2 bases at J, with 17 bases between the two ends. The CDR3 covers 15 residues. Germline-derived CDR1 and CDR2 are SGHNT and YYREEE (reference sequence). CDR3 in amino acids: CASSLLGLPTYEQYF. CDR3 bases: TGTGCCAGCAGTCTCCTAGGGTTACCGACCTACGAGCAGTACTTC. The whole variable domain, remainder taken from reference TRBV5-4 and TRBJ2-7, is ETGVTQSPTHLIKTRGQQVTLRCSSQSGHNTVSWYQQALGQGPQFIFQYYREEENGRGNFPPRFSGLQFPNYSSELNVNALELDDSALYLCASSLLGLPTYEQYFGPGTRLTVT.

The chain joins TRBV7-8 to TRBJ1-1; D is perhaps TRBD1 (6 bases). This CDR3 contains 15 residues. The germline V gene has CDR1 SGHVS and CDR2 FQNEAQ. The V gene lost 6 bases and the J gene lost 5 bases, with 19 bases spanning the gap. The CDR3 region is CASSSIQGRRTEAFF. The CDR3 DNA reads as TGTGCCAGCAGTTCCATCCAGGGGCGGAGGACTGAAGCTTTCTTT.

This chain links TRBV10-3 with TRBJ2-6; D gene unclear. CDR1 ENHRY and CDR2 SYGVKD come from the germline V gene. Trimming left V 3 bases short and J 0 bases short, with 6 bases between. CDR3 length: 15 residues. The CDR3 DNA sequence: TGTGCCATCAGTGAAACCATCTCTGGGGCCAACGTCCTGACTTTC. Translating gives CAISETISGANVLTF.

This clone was seen only once. The chain joins TRBV6-1 to TRBJ2-6, with D possibly being TRBD2 (5 bases). This CDR3 is built from 16 residues. The germline V gene encodes CDR1 MNHNS and CDR2 SASEGT. With 3 bases removed from V and 0 bases from J, the gap between germline ends came to 9 bases. The CDR3 protein is CASSELAGSGANVLTF. The CDR3 DNA is TGTGCCAGCAGTGAGCTGGCGGGCTCTGGGGCCAACGTCCTGACTTTC.

V is TRBV6-4 and J is TRBJ2-1; D not resolved. V was cut by 2 bases and J by 5 bases, with 10 bases left in between. Germline CDR1 is MRHNA and CDR2 is SNTAGT. The CDR3 runs to 14 residues. The CDR3 spells CASSDLDGDNEQFF. In nucleotides, the CDR3 is TGTGCCAGCAGTGACCTGGACGGTGACAATGAGCAGTTCTTC.

The V gene is TRBV6-6, the J gene TRBJ2-7, with a tentative D call TRBD1 (6 bases). V was cut by 0 bases and J by 7 bases, with 13 bases left in between. The CDR3 runs 14 residues. The germline CDR1 and CDR2 sequences are MNHNY and SVGAGI (reference sequence). In DNA form, the CDR3 reads TGTGCCAGCAGTTACTCCGGGACAAAGATGGAGCAGTACGTC. Translating it yields CASSYSGTKMEQYV.

For the CDR3, the DNA is TGTGCCAGCAGCTTAAACAGGGACAATGAGCAGTTCTTC. The encoded protein is CASSLNRDNEQFF. The chain couples TRBV7-9 to TRBJ2-1, with D possibly TRBD1 on 6 matching bases. Germline V CDR1 and CDR2: SEHNR, FQNEAQ (reference sequence). This CDR3 region has 13 residues. V lost 2 bases to trimming and J lost 5 bases, with 7 bases between them.

This clone was seen once. This rearrangement joins TRBV7-9 to TRBJ1-2, with D possibly matching TRBD1 (5 bases). V lost 2 bases to trimming and J lost 8 bases, with 18 bases between them. Germline-derived CDR1 and CDR2 are SEHNR and FQNEAQ (reference sequence). This CDR3 is built from 15 residues. The CDR3 loop reads CASSLIGVAVYGYTF. DNA for the CDR3: TGTGCCAGCAGCTTAATAGGGGTTGCAGTATACGGCTACACCTTC. The entire variable domain, with the rest obtained from reference TRBV7-9 and TRBJ1-2, is as follows: DTGVSQNPRHKITKRGQNVTFRCDPISEHNRLYWYRQTLGQGPEFLTYFQNEAQLEKSRLLSDRFSAERPKGSFSTLEIQRTEQGDSAMYLCASSLIGVAVYGYTFGSGTRLTVV.

This clone was counted a single time. The CDR3 DNA sequence: TGTGCCAGCAGGGATCCCAGCGGGGAACGCTACACCTTC. It yields the protein CASRDPSGERYTF. The V call is TRBV6-5, the J call TRBJ1-2; D gene ambiguous. With 6 bases removed from V and 9 bases from J, the gap between germline ends came to 17 bases. Germline CDR1 reads MNHEY; CDR2 reads SVGAGI. The CDR3 runs 13 residues.

The CDR3 nucleotides read TGCAGCGTTGACCCTAGCACAGATACGCAGTATTTT. Its translation is CSVDPSTDTQYF. This chain joins TRBV29-1 and TRBJ2-3; D gene ambiguous. Trimming took off 3 bases at V and 0 bases at J, with 4 bases between the two ends. CDR1 and CDR2 (germline): SQVTM, ANQGSEA. CDR3 size: 12 residues.